The source of this T cell receptor (beta chain) is a study of blood T cells in healthy people across ages. Next came a second PCR, run for 7 to 11 cycles, which used a sample-barcoded 5' primer along with a J-beta primer mix. TCRdb ran MiXCR on the 5' RACE reads and lists one entry per CDR3 protein. The table lists 1.5 million to 2 million distinct CDR3 sequences, around 48% of them singletons. Total RNA extracted from each sample amounted to at least 6 micrograms. Germline V CDR1 and CDR2: SGHTA, FQGNSA. The J segment lost 0 bases and the V segment lost 6 bases, leaving 6 bases of the junction unmatched. This CDR3 contains 15 residues. This clonotype was observed many times.

This rearrangement joins TRBV7-2 to TRBJ2-3; 7 bases are shared with TRBD1. Sequencing was performed on blood. This TCR was recovered from a middle-aged woman in good health. Written as DNA, the CDR3 is TGTGCCAGCAGTCTACAGGGGTCTAGCACAGATACGCAGTATTTT. Encoded protein: CASSLQGSSTDTQYF. The full variable domain, its missing parts supplied by reference TRBV7-2 and TRBJ2-3, is GAGVSQSPSNKVTEKGKDVELRCDPISGHTALYWYRQSLGQGLEFLIYFQGNSAPDKSGLPSDRFSAERTGGSVSTLTIQRTQQEDSAVYLCASSLQGSSTDTQYFGPGTRLTVL.